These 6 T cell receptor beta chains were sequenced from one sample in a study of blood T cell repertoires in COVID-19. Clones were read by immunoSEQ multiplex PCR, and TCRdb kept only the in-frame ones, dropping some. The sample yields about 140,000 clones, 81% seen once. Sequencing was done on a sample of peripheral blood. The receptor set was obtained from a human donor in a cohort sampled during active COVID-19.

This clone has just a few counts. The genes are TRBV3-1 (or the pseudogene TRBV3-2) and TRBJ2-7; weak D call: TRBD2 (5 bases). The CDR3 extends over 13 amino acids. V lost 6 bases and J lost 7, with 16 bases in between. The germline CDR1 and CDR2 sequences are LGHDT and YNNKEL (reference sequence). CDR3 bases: TGTGCCAGCAGTTGGTTGGCGACGGGAGAGCAGTACTTC. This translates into CASSWLATGEQYF.

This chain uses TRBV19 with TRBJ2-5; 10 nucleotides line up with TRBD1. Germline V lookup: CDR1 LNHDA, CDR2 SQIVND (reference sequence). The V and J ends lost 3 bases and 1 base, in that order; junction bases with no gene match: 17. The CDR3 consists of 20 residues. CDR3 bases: TGTGCCAGTAGTATGGTGTGGGACAGGGGCCATTTTCTCTTCCAAGAGACCCAGTACTTC. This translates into CASSMVWDRGHFLFQETQYF.

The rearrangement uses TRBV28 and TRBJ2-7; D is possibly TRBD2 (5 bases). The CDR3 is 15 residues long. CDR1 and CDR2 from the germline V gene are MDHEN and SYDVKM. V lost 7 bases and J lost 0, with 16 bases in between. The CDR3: CASKQLAPVSYEQYF. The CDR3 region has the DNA TGTGCCAGCAAACAGCTAGCCCCTGTCTCCTACGAGCAGTACTTC.

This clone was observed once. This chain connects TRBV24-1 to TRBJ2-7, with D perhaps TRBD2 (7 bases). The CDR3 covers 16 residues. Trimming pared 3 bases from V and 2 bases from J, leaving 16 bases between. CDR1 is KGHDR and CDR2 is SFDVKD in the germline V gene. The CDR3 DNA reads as TGTGCCACCAGTGATGGGGGCGGGAGAGGGGCCTACGAGCAGTACTTC. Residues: CATSDGGGRGAYEQYF.

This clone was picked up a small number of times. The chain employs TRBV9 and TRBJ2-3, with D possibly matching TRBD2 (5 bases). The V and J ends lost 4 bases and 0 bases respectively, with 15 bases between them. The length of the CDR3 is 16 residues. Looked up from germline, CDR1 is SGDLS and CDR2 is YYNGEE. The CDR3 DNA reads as TGTGCCAGCAGCCACCCGAGGGCGGCTAGCACAGATACGCAGTATTTT. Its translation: CASSHPRAASTDTQYF.

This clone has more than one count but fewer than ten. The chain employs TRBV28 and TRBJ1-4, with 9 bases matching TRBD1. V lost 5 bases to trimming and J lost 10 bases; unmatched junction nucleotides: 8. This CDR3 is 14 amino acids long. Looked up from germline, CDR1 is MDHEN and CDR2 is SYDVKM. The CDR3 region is CASSLGTGFVKLFF. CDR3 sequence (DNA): TGTGCCAGCAGTCTGGGGACAGGGTTTGTAAAACTGTTTTTT.